This TCR beta chain came from a study of beta chain features in type 1 diabetes. The sequenced template was cDNA made from the entire isolated RNA. Repertoires were generated with immunoSEQ multiplex PCR, while TCRdb's copy carries only in-frame clones and drops some. The table includes 810,000 or so clones, 17% detected once. This clone was detected only a few times. The sequence was collected from a woman between 18 and 29 years old in good health. Sequenced material: naive CD4+ T cells from blood.

CDR3 amino acids: CASSLTGEITEAFF. CDR3 in DNA: TGTGCCAGCAGCTTGACAGGGGAAATCACTGAAGCTTTCTTT. J is TRBJ1-1 and V is TRBV7-9; 8 bases fit TRBD1. This CDR3 contains 14 residues. From germline, CDR1 is SEHNR and CDR2 FQNEAQ (reference sequence). V lost 3 bases to trimming and J lost 4 bases; unmatched junction nucleotides: 4.